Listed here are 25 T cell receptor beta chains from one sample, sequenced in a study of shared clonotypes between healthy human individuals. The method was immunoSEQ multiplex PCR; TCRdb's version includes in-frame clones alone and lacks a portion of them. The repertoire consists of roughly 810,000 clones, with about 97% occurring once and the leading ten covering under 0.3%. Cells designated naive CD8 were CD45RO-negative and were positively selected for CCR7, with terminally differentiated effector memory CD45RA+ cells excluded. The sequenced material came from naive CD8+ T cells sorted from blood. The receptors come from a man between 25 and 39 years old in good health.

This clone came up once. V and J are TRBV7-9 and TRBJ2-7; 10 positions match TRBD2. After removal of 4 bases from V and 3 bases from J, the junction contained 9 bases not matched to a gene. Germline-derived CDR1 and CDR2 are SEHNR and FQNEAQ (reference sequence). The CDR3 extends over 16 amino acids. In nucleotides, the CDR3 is TGTGCCAGCAGCTCCGCTAGCGGGGGATCTTACTACGAGCAGTACTTC. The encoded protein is CASSSASGGSYYEQYF. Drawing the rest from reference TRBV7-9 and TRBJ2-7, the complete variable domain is DTGVSQNPRHKITKRGQNVTFRCDPISEHNRLYWYRQTLGQGPEFLTYFQNEAQLEKSRLLSDRFSAERPKGSFSTLEIQRTEQGDSAMYLCASSSASGGSYYEQYFGPGTRLTVT.

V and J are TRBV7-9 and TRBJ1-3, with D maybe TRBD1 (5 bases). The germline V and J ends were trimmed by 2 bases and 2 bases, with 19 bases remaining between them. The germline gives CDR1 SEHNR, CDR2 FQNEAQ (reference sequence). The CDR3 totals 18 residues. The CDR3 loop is CASSLLVGGYAAGNTIYF. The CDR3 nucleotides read TGTGCCAGCAGCTTACTGGTCGGGGGGTATGCGGCTGGAAACACCATATATTTT.

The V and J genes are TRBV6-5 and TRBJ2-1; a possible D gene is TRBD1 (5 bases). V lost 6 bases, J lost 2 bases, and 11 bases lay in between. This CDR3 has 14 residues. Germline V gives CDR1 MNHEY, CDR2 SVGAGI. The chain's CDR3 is CASRPQGPYNEQFF. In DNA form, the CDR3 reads TGTGCCAGCAGACCCCAGGGCCCCTACAATGAGCAGTTCTTC.

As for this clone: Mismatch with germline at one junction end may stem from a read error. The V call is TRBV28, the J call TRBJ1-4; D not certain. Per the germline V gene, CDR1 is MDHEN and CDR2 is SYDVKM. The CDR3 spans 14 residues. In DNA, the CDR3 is TGTGCCAGCAGTTTAAGAGCAACTAATGAAAAACCGTTTTTT. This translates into CASSLRATNEKPFF.

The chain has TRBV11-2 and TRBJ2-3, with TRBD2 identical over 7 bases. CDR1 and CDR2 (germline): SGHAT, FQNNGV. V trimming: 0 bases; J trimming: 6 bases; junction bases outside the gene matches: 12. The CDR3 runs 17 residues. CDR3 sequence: CASSLEGGGRARDTQYF. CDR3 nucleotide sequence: TGTGCCAGCAGCTTAGAGGGTGGAGGGAGGGCCCGGGATACGCAGTATTTT.

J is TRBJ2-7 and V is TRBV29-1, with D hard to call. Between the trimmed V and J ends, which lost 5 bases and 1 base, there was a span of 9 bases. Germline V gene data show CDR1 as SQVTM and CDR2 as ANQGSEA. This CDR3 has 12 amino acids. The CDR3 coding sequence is TGCAGCGTTCGTACGGATTCCTACGAGCAGTACTTC. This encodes CSVRTDSYEQYF.

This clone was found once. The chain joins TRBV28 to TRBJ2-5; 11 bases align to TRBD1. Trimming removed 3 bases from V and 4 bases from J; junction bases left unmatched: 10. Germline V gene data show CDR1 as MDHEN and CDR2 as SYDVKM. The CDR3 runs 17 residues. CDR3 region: CASSFRFRGQGGETQYF. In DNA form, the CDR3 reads TGTGCCAGCAGTTTTCGATTCAGGGGACAGGGGGGAGAGACCCAGTACTTC.

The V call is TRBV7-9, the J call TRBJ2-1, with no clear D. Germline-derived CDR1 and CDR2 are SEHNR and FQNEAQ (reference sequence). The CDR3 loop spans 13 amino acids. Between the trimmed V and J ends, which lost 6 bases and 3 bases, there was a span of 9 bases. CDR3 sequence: CASSSSLYNEQFF. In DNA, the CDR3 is TGTGCCAGCAGTAGCAGTCTCTACAATGAGCAGTTCTTC.

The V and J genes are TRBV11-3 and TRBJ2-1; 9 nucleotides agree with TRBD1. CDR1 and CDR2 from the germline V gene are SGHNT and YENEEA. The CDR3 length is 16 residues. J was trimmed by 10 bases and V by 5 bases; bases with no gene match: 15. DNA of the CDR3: TGTGCCAGCAGCACCTTACTCGGGACAGGGCCCGGCGAGCAGTTCTTC. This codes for CASSTLLGTGPGEQFF.

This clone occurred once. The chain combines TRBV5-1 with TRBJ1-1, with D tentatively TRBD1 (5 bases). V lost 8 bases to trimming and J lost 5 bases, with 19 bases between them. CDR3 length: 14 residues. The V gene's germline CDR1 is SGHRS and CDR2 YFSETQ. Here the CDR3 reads CASTPGTGRTEAFF. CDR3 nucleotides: TGCGCCAGTACGCCCGGGACCGGGAGAACTGAAGCTTTCTTT.

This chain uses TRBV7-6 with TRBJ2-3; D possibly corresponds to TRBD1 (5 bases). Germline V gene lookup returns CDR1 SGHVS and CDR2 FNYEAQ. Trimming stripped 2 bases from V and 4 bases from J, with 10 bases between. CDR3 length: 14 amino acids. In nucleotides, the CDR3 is TGTGCCAGCAGCTTAAAGGGGTATTCAGATACGCAGTATTTT. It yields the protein CASSLKGYSDTQYF.

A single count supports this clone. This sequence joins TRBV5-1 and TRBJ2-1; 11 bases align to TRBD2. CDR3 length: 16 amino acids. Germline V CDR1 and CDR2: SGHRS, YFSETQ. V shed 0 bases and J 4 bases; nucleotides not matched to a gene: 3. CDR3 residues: CASSLGSGRAYNEQFF. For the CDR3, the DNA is TGCGCCAGCAGCTTGGGTAGCGGGAGGGCATACAATGAGCAGTTCTTC.

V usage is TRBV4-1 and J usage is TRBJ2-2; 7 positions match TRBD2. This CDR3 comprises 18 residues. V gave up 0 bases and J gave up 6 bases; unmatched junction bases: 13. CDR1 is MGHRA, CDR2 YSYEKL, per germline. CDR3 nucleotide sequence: TGCGCCAGCAGCCAAGAAGGGGCACTAGCGTTCCTCTCCGGGGAGCTGTTTTTT. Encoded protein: CASSQEGALAFLSGELFF.

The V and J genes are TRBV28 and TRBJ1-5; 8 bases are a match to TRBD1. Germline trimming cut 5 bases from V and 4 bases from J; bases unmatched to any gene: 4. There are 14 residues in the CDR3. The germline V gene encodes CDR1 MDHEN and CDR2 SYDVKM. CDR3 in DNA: TGTGCCAGCAGTCCCGGACAGGGTAATCAGCCCCAGCATTTT. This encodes CASSPGQGNQPQHF.

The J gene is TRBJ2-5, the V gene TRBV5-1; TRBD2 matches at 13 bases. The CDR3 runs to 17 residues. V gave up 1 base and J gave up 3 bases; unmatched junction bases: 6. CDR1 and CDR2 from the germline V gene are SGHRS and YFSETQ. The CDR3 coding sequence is TGCGCCAGCAGCTTGCTTCTTGGACTAGCGGGAGAAGAGACCCAGTACTTC. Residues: CASSLLLGLAGEETQYF.

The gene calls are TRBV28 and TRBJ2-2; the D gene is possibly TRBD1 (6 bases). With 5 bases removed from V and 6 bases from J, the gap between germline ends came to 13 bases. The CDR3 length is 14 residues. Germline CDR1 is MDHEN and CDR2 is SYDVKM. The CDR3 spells CASSPTGLAGELFF. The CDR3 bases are TGTGCCAGCAGTCCTACAGGGTTGGCCGGGGAGCTGTTTTTT.

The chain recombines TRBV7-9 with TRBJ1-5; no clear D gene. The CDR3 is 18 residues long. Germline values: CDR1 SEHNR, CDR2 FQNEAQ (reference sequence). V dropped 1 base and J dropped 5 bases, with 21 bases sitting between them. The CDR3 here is CASSLGSLTYIGDQPQHF. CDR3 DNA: TGTGCCAGCAGCTTAGGATCCCTGACTTACATCGGGGATCAGCCCCAGCATTTT. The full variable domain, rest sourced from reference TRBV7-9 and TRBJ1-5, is DTGVSQNPRHKITKRGQNVTFRCDPISEHNRLYWYRQTLGQGPEFLTYFQNEAQLEKSRLLSDRFSAERPKGSFSTLEIQRTEQGDSAMYLCASSLGSLTYIGDQPQHFGDGTRLSIL.

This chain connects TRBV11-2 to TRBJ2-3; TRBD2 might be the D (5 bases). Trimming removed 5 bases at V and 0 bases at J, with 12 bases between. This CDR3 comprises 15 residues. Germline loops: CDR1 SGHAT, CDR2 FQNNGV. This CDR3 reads CASSPLASSTDTQYF. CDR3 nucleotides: TGTGCCAGCAGCCCCTTAGCGAGCAGCACAGATACGCAGTATTTT. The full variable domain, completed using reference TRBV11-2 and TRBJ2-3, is EAGVAQSPRYKIIEKRQSVAFWCNPISGHATLYWYQQILGQGPKLLIQFQNNGVVDDSQLPKDRFSAERLKGVDSTLKIQPAKLEDSAVYLCASSPLASSTDTQYFGPGTRLTVL.

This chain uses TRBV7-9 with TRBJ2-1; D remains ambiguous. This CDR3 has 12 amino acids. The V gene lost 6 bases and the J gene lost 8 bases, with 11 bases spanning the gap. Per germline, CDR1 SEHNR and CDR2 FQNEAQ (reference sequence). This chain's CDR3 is CASRGLGHEQFF. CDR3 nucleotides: TGTGCCAGCAGGGGTTTGGGCCATGAGCAGTTCTTC.

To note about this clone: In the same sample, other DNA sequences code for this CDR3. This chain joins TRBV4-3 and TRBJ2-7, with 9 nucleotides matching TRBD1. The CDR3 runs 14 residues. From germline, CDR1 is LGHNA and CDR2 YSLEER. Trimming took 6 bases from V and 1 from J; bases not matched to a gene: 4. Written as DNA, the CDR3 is TGCGCCAGCAGTCCCGGGACAGGGTCCTACGAGCAGTACTTC. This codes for CASSPGTGSYEQYF.

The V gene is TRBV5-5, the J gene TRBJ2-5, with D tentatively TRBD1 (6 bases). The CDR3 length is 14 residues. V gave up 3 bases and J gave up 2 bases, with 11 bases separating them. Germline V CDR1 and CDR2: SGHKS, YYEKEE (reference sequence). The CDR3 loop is CASSWGRLQETQYF. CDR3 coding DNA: TGTGCCAGCAGCTGGGGGCGGTTACAAGAGACCCAGTACTTC.

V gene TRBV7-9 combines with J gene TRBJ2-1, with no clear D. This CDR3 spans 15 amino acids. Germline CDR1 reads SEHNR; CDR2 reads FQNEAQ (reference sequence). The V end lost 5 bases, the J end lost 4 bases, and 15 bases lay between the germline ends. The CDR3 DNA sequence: TGTGCCAGCAGCGCGCCTACTACCCTTTACAATGAGCAGTTCTTC. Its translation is CASSAPTTLYNEQFF.

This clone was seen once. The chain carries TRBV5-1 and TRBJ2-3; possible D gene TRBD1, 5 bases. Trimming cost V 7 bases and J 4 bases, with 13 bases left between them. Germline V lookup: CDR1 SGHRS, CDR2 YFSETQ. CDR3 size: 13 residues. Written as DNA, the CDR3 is TGCGCCAGCTCAGAGCAGGGATCAGATACGCAGTATTTT. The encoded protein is CASSEQGSDTQYF.

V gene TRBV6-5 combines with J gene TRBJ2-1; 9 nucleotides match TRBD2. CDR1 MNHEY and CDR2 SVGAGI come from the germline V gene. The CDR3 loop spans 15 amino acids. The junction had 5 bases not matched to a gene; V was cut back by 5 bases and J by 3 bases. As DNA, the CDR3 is TGTGCCAGCAGTCACCTTAGCGGGAGCTACAATGAGCAGTTCTTC. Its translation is CASSHLSGSYNEQFF.

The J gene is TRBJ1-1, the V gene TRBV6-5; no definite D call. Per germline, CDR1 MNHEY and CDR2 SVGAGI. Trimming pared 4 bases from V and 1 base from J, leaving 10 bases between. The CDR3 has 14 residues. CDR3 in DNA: TGTGCCAGCAGTTTGGGTTCAGGGAACACTGAAGCTTTCTTT. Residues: CASSLGSGNTEAFF.